This T cell receptor (beta chain) was recovered during a study of long-term antiretroviral therapy in people with HIV. Study in general: The 2015 immediate-ART recommendation was preceded by the earliest samples by about a decade.

The CDR3 is made up of 12 amino acids. Deletions cut 5 bases from V and 3 bases from J, with 9 bases between. CDR1 and CDR2 from the germline V gene are SGHKS and YYEKEE (reference sequence). Survey level was the resolution at which the v3.0 immunoSEQ assay ran. Sequenced by immunoSEQ multiplex PCR; TCRdb stores in-frame clones only, minus some. This sample has roughly 20,000 clones, with about four fifths found just once. Researchers secured at least one pre-ART and at least two post-ART PBMC samples from each donor. The specimen comprised unsorted PBMCs, sampled 1.5 years after starting antiretroviral therapy. The chain employs TRBV5-5 and TRBJ2-7; D is possibly TRBD1 (6 bases). This clonotype was obtained from a man aged 30-40 years with HIV. The DNA for the CDR3 is TGTGCCAGCAGTAGGGACAACTACGAGCAGTACTTC. Protein sequence: CASSRDNYEQYF.